The entry below gives a single T cell receptor beta chain sequence along with its context. The data stem from a study of blood T cell repertoires in COVID-19. Study information: From T cells, B-cell-depleted T cells, or PBMCs came the material, which was cDNA or gDNA.

Deletions cut 0 bases from V and 1 base from J, with 6 bases between. Germline lookup yields CDR1 LGHDT and CDR2 YNNKEL (reference sequence). The CDR3 has 14 amino acids. The method was immunoSEQ multiplex PCR; TCRdb's version includes in-frame clones alone and lacks a portion of them. The data contain 20,000 to 30,000 clones, 85% to 95% of them singletons. The genes are TRBV3-1 (or the pseudogene TRBV3-2) and TRBJ2-5; the D is unclear. This receptor was identified in a woman in her fifties or sixties with active COVID-19. Sequenced sample: peripheral blood. The CDR3 loop reads CASSQETVQETQYF. The CDR3 DNA follows: TGTGCCAGCAGCCAAGAGACTGTCCAAGAGACCCAGTACTTC.